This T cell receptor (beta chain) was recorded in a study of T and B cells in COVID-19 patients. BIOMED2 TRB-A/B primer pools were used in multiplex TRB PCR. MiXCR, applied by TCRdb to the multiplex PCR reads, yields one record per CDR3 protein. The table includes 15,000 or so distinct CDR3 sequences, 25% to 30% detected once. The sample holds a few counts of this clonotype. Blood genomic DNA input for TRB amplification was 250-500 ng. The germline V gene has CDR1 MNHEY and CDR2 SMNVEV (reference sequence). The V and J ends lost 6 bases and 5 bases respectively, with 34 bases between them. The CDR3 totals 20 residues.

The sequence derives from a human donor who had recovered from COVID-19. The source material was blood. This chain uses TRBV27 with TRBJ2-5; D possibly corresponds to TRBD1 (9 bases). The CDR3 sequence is CASRRREGTGRLGSVETQYF. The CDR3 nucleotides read TGTGCCAGCAGACGCCGGGAGGGGACAGGGAGATTAGGGTCGGTCGAGACCCAGTACTTC.